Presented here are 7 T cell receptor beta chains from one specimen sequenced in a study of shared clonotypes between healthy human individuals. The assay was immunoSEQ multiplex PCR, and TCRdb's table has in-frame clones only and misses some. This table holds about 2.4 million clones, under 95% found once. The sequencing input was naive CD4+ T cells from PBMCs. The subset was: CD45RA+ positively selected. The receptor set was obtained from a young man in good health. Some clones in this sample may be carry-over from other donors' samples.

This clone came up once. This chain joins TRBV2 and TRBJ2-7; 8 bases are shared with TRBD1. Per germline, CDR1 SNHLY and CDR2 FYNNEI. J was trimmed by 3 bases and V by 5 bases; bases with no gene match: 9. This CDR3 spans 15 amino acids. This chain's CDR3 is CASSLGGQEVYEQYF. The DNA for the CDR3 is TGTGCCAGCAGTCTAGGGGGACAGGAGGTCTACGAGCAGTACTTC. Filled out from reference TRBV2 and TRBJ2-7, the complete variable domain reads EPEVTQTPSHQVTQMGQEVILRCVPISNHLYFYWYRQILGQKVEFLVSFYNNEISEKSEIFDDQFSVERPDGSNFTLKIRSTKLEDSAMYFCASSLGGQEVYEQYFGPGTRLTVT.

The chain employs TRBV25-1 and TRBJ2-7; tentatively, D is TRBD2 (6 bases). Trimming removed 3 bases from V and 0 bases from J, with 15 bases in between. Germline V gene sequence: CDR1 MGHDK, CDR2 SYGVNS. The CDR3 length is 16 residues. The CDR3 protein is CASSDRPGLNSYEQYF. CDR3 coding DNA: TGTGCCAGCAGTGACCGGCCGGGACTGAACTCCTACGAGCAGTACTTC.

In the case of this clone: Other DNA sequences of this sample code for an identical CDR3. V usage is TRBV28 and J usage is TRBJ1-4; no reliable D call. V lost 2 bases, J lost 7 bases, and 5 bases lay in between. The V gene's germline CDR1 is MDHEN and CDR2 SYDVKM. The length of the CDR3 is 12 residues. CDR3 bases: TGTGCCAGCAGTTTAACCCCTGAAAAACTGTTTTTT. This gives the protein CASSLTPEKLFF.

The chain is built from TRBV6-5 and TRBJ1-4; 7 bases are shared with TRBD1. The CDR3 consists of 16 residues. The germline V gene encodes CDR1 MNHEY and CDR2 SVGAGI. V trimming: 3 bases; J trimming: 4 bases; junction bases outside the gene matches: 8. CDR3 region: CASSYVGDSLNEKLFF. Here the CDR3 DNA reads TGTGCCAGCAGTTATGTAGGGGACAGCCTTAATGAAAAACTGTTTTTT.

As DNA, the CDR3 is TGTGCCAGCAGCGTCTCCCAGGGGGCCGACGGGGAGCTGTTTTTT. Translated: CASSVSQGADGELFF. The rearrangement uses TRBV9 and TRBJ2-2; TRBD1 matches at 8 bases. Germline V lookup: CDR1 SGDLS, CDR2 YYNGEE. The CDR3 runs 15 residues. The V segment lost 2 bases and the J segment 7 bases; nucleotides outside the gene matches: 7.

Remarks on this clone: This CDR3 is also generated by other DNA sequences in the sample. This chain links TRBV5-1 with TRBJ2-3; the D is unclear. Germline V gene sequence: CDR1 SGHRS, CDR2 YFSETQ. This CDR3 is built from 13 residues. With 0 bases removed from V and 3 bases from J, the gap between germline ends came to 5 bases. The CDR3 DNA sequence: TGCGCCAGCAGCTTGGTAGGTACAGATACGCAGTATTTT. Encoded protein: CASSLVGTDTQYF.

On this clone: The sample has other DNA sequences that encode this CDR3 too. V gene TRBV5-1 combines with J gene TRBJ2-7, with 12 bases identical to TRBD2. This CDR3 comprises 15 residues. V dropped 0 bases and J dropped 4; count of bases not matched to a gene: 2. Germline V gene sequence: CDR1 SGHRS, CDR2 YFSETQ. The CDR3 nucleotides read TGCGCCAGCAGCTTGGGACTAGCGGGAGTTTACGAGCAGTACTTC. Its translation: CASSLGLAGVYEQYF.